The 22 T cell receptor beta chains below were found in one sample sequenced in a study of cytomegalovirus exposure and HLA in healthy donors. The table came from immunoSEQ multiplex PCR; TCRdb's copy has only in-frame clones and leaves some out. Counted here are over 150,000 clones, about nine tenths occurring once; the ten biggest clones make up about 5.8%. Sequencing input: PBMCs. The receptors derive from a woman younger than 45 in good health and CMV-seronegative.

The V and J genes are TRBV9 and TRBJ2-5; 12 bases map to TRBD1. J was trimmed by 5 bases and V by 0 bases; bases with no gene match: 11. Looked up from germline, CDR1 is SGDLS and CDR2 is YYNGEE. The CDR3 has 18 residues. The CDR3 loop reads CASSVATGTGGLGETQYF. CDR3 sequence (DNA): TGTGCCAGCAGCGTAGCTACGGGGACAGGGGGCCTGGGCGAGACCCAGTACTTC.

This chain links TRBV5-1 with TRBJ2-7; no clear D. Trimming stripped 2 bases from V and 0 bases from J, with 12 bases between. The CDR3 runs to 15 residues. Germline CDR1 and CDR2: SGHRS and YFSETQ. Here the CDR3 DNA reads TGCGCCAGCAGCTTTGCCCTGATGAGCTCCTACGAGCAGTACTTC. It is translated as CASSFALMSSYEQYF.

This rearrangement joins TRBV6-1 to TRBJ1-2; tentatively, D is TRBD1 (6 bases). The germline CDR1 and CDR2 sequences are MNHNS and SASEGT. V was pared by 4 bases and J by 1 base, with 19 bases between. The CDR3 spans 17 residues. The CDR3 DNA reads TGTGCCAGCAGTGGACTACCCGGGACACAAATTAACTATGGCTACACCTTC. Translation: CASSGLPGTQINYGYTF.

In regard to this clone: This specimen includes other DNA sequences encoding the same CDR3. The chain links TRBV5-4 to TRBJ1-2; possibly TRBD1 for D (5 bases). V was pared by 4 bases and J by 1 base, with 8 bases between. The CDR3 totals 13 residues. In germline, CDR1 is SGHNT, CDR2 YYREEE (reference sequence). The CDR3 reads CASSLDSNYGYTF. CDR3 coding DNA: TGTGCCAGCAGCCTCGACAGTAACTATGGCTACACCTTC.

This clone was counted a few times. J is TRBJ2-3 and V is TRBV29-1, with 10 positions matching TRBD2. V trimming: 5 bases; J trimming: 1 base; junction bases outside the gene matches: 6. The germline CDR1 and CDR2 sequences are SQVTM and ANQGSEA. The CDR3 is made up of 15 amino acids. Here the CDR3 DNA reads TGCAGCGTTAAAAGGACTAGCGGAGGCACAGATACGCAGTATTTT. It specifies CSVKRTSGGTDTQYF.

Only a few counts were recorded for this clone. The genes are TRBV4-1 and TRBJ1-2; D is unresolved. V was trimmed by 1 base and J by 0 bases, leaving 9 bases between them. Germline values: CDR1 MGHRA, CDR2 YSYEKL. The CDR3 covers 15 residues. This chain's CDR3 is CASSQVSKSNYGYTF. CDR3 nucleotide sequence: TGCGCCAGCAGCCAAGTCTCGAAGTCTAACTATGGCTACACCTTC.

A word on this clone: The sample contains more than one DNA sequence encoding this CDR3. The J gene is TRBJ1-2, the V gene TRBV5-1; D is uncertain. Germline assignment: CDR1 SGHRS and CDR2 YFSETQ. The CDR3 length is 13 residues. V gave up 0 bases and J gave up 3 bases, with 6 bases separating them. In DNA, the CDR3 is TGCGCCAGCAGCTTGGAAGCTTACTATGGCTACACCTTC. Its translation: CASSLEAYYGYTF.

The chain links TRBV5-5 to TRBJ2-7; D unclear. The CDR3 is 9 amino acids. Germline V CDR1 and CDR2: SGHKS, YYEKEE (reference sequence). Trimming pared 3 bases from V and 5 bases from J, leaving 0 bases between. The CDR3 protein is CASSYEQYF. The CDR3 DNA sequence: TGTGCCAGCAGCTACGAGCAGTACTTC. The variable domain in full, with the rest retrieved from reference TRBV5-5 and TRBJ2-7, is DAGVTQSPTHLIKTRGQQVTLRCSPISGHKSVSWYQQVLGQGPQFIFQYYEKEERGRGNFPDRFSARQFPNYSSELNVNALLLGDSALYLCASSYEQYFGPGTRLTVT.

V and J are TRBV9 and TRBJ1-2, with no clear D. Germline V lookup: CDR1 SGDLS, CDR2 YYNGEE. The CDR3 loop spans 14 amino acids. V lost 0 bases to trimming and J lost 0 bases, with 6 bases between them. CDR3 sequence reads: CASSVESANYGYTF. In DNA, the CDR3 is TGTGCCAGCAGCGTAGAGTCGGCTAACTATGGCTACACCTTC.

This chain joins TRBV27 and TRBJ2-7; 7 bases agree with TRBD2. The V gene end was trimmed by 5 bases and the J gene end by 2 bases; junction bases not matched to a gene: 6. This CDR3 region has 14 residues. Germline CDR1 reads MNHEY; CDR2 reads SMNVEV (reference sequence). The CDR3 nucleotides are TGTGCCAGCAGTCCGCGGGGGAGGACCTACGAGCAGTACTTC. Protein sequence: CASSPRGRTYEQYF.

The chain links TRBV4-1 to TRBJ1-4, with D possibly matching TRBD1 (5 bases). This CDR3 spans 15 amino acids. The V and J ends lost 0 bases and 8 bases respectively, with 13 bases between them. Germline CDR1 is MGHRA and CDR2 is YSYEKL. CDR3 loop: CASSQDGGVEEKLFF. The CDR3 nucleotides are TGCGCCAGCAGCCAAGATGGGGGAGTAGAGGAAAAACTGTTTTTT.

This rearrangement joins TRBV2 to TRBJ1-5; TRBD1 aligns across 8 bases. V lost 1 base and J lost 6; bases outside the gene matches: 5. The germline V gene has CDR1 SNHLY and CDR2 FYNNEI. The CDR3 runs to 15 residues. CDR3 DNA sequence: TGTGCCAGCAGTGAAGGAGCCAGGGGGCCTCAGCCCCAGCATTTT. Protein: CASSEGARGPQPQHF.

The chain carries TRBV2 and TRBJ1-3; possible D gene TRBD1, 5 bases. Germline CDR1 is SNHLY and CDR2 is FYNNEI. CDR3 length: 15 amino acids. V lost 7 bases and J 0 bases, leaving 13 bases between the germline ends. The CDR3 nucleotides are TGTGCCAGCATGAGGAGGAGGGGCTCTGGAAACACCATATATTTT. This translates into CASMRRRGSGNTIYF.

The V gene is TRBV5-1, the J gene TRBJ2-1, with D possibly TRBD2 on 6 matching bases. The ends were cut back, 9 bases at V and 0 bases at J, with 7 bases in the middle. The length of the CDR3 is 12 residues. Germline V CDR1 and CDR2: SGHRS, YFSETQ. Here the CDR3 reads CATSDSYNEQFF. The CDR3 coding sequence is TGCGCCACTAGCGACTCCTACAATGAGCAGTTCTTC.

This rearrangement joins TRBV29-1 to TRBJ2-1, with a tentative D call TRBD1 (6 bases). Trimming took 5 bases from V and 0 from J, leaving 14 bases between them. The CDR3 loop spans 15 amino acids. Germline V gene data show CDR1 as SQVTM and CDR2 as ANQGSEA. CDR3 loop: CSVMIGQSSYNEQFF. CDR3 nucleotide sequence: TGCAGCGTTATGATAGGACAGAGCTCCTACAATGAGCAGTTCTTC.

The chain employs TRBV2 and TRBJ1-6, with D possibly being TRBD1 (6 bases). CDR1 and CDR2 (germline): SNHLY, FYNNEI. The CDR3 covers 15 residues. The V gene lost 4 bases and the J gene lost 6 bases, with 13 bases spanning the gap. The CDR3 coding sequence is TGTGCCAGCAGTGGAAGAGACAGGAGTAATTCACCCCTCCACTTT. This encodes CASSGRDRSNSPLHF.

The chain employs TRBV6-1 and TRBJ2-7; possibly TRBD2 for D (5 bases). The CDR3 has 10 amino acids. Per the germline V gene, CDR1 is MNHNS and CDR2 is SASEGT. Deletions cut 6 bases from V and 6 bases from J, with 6 bases between. CDR3 region: CASRAGEQYF. The CDR3 DNA reads TGTGCCAGCAGGGCGGGCGAGCAGTACTTC.

V usage is TRBV2 and J usage is TRBJ2-7; D might be TRBD1 (5 bases). V was cut by 6 bases and J by 1 base, with 10 bases left in between. Germline V CDR1 and CDR2: SNHLY, FYNNEI. The CDR3 loop spans 13 amino acids. The CDR3 coding sequence is TGTGCCAGCAGCAGGCCAGGGTCCTACGAGCAGTACTTC. It translates to CASSRPGSYEQYF.

The CDR3 nucleotides read TGTGCCAGCAGCAACTCCTACGAGCAGTACTTC. Protein sequence: CASSNSYEQYF. The V call is TRBV5-6, the J call TRBJ2-7; unclear D gene. The CDR3 is made up of 11 amino acids. Germline V CDR1 and CDR2: SGHDT, YYEEEE. V lost 4 bases to trimming and J lost 0 bases, with 2 bases between them.

CDR3 region: CASSPWDRTYEQYF. The CDR3 DNA is TGTGCCAGCAGTCCCTGGGACAGAACTTACGAGCAGTACTTC. J is TRBJ2-7 and V is TRBV27, with 7 positions matching TRBD1. Trimming removed 5 bases from V and 4 bases from J; junction bases left unmatched: 8. The CDR3 is 14 amino acids. Germline values: CDR1 MNHEY, CDR2 SMNVEV (reference sequence).

J is TRBJ2-1 and V is TRBV27; perhaps TRBD2 as D (6 bases). Germline V gene data show CDR1 as MNHEY and CDR2 as SMNVEV (reference sequence). The CDR3 is made up of 15 amino acids. V dropped 6 bases and J dropped 4 bases, with 16 bases sitting between them. The CDR3 region is CASRDMSGGYNEQFF. Written as DNA, the CDR3 is TGTGCCAGCAGGGACATGAGCGGAGGGTACAATGAGCAGTTCTTC.

The V call is TRBV7-6, the J call TRBJ2-2; 7 positions agree with TRBD2. The CDR3 has 15 amino acids. V lost 5 bases to trimming and J lost 7 bases; unmatched junction nucleotides: 10. Germline V gene lookup returns CDR1 SGHVS and CDR2 FNYEAQ. CDR3 loop: CASSPLTSRGGELFF. The CDR3 DNA follows: TGTGCCAGCAGCCCGTTGACTAGCCGAGGCGGGGAGCTGTTTTTT.